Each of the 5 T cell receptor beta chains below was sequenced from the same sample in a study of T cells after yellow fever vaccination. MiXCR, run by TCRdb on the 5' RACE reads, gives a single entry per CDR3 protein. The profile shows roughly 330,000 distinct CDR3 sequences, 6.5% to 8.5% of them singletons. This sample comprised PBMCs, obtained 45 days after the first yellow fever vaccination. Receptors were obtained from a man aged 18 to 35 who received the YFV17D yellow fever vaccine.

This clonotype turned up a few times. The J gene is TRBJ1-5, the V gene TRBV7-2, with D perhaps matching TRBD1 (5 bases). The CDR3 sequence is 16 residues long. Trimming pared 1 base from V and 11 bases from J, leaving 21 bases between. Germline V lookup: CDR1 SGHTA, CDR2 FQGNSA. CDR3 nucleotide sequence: TGTGCCAGCAGCTTAGGTTTGGGGGTCCCCCAAGGGGCCCAGCATTTT. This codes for CASSLGLGVPQGAQHF.

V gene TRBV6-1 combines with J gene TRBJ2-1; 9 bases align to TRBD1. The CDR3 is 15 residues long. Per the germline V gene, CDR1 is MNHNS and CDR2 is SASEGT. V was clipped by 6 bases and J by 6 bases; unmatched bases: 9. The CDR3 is CASRTRDREFNEQFF. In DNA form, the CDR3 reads TGTGCCAGCAGAACGAGGGACAGGGAATTCAATGAGCAGTTCTTC.

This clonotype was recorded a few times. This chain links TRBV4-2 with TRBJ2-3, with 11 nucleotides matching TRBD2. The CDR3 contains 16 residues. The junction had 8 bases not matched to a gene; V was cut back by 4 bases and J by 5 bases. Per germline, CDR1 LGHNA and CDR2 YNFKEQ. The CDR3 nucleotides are TGTGCCAGCAGCCGCCATAGCGGGGGGGCCGGAGATACGCAGTATTTT. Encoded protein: CASSRHSGGAGDTQYF.

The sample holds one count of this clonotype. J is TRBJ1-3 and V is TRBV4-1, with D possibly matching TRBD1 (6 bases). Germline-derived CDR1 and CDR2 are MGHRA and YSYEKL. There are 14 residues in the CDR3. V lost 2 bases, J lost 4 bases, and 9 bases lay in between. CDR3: CASSQSGQGNTIYF. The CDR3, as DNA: TGCGCCAGCAGCCAATCGGGACAAGGAAACACCATATATTTT.

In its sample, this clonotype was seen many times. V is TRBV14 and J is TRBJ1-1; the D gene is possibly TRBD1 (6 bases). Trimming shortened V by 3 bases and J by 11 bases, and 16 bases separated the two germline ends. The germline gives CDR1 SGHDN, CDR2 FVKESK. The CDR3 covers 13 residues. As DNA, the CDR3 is TGTGCCAGCAGCCAGGCTTGGGGACAAAGGGCTTTCTTT. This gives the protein CASSQAWGQRAFF. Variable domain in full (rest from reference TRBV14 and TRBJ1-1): EAGVTQFPSHSVIEKGQTVTLRCDPISGHDNLYWYRRVMGKEIKFLLHFVKESKQDESGMPNNRFLAERTGGTYSTLKVQPAELEDSGVYFCASSQAWGQRAFFGQGTRLTVV.